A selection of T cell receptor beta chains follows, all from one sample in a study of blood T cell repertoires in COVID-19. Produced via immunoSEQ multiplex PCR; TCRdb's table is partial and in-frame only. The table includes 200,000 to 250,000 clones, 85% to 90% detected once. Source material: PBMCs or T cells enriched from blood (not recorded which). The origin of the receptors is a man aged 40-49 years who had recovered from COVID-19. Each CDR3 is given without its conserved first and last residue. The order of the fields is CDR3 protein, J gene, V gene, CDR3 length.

CDR3 protein: AISNRDGETQY
J gene: TRBJ2-5
V gene: TRBV10-3
CDR3 length: 11

CDR3 protein: ASRDRVGSYEQY
J gene: TRBJ2-7
V gene: TRBV5-1
CDR3 length: 12

CDR3 protein: ASKVGVQQPQH
J gene: TRBJ1-5
V gene: TRBV2
CDR3 length: 11

CDR3 protein: ASSFSGISYEQY
J gene: TRBJ2-7
V gene: TRBV28
CDR3 length: 12

CDR3 protein: ASSQSQGPLVFYEQY
J gene: TRBJ2-7
V gene: TRBV3-1/TRBV3-2
CDR3 length: 15

CDR3 protein: ASSTLEKLF
J gene: TRBJ1-4
V gene: TRBV6-2/TRBV6-3
CDR3 length: 9

CDR3 protein: AAAPRDTGELF
J gene: TRBJ2-2
V gene: TRBV7-9
CDR3 length: 11

CDR3 protein: ASSLESGTGNTIY
J gene: TRBJ1-3
V gene: TRBV5-1
CDR3 length: 13

CDR3 protein: ASSDLRGQETQY
J gene: TRBJ2-5
V gene: TRBV25-1
CDR3 length: 12

CDR3 protein: ASSSPPDRGLGYT
J gene: TRBJ1-2
V gene: TRBV18
CDR3 length: 13

CDR3 protein: ASRDRVSYNEQF
J gene: TRBJ2-1
V gene: TRBV2
CDR3 length: 12

CDR3 protein: AWSVGRGIPYNSPLH
J gene: TRBJ1-6
V gene: TRBV30
CDR3 length: 15

CDR3 protein: ASSLAIQGTDTQY
J gene: TRBJ2-3
V gene: TRBV7-2
CDR3 length: 13

CDR3 protein: ASSQDRGRASTEQY
J gene: TRBJ2-7
V gene: TRBV4-1
CDR3 length: 14

CDR3 protein: ATSDPRTGDYGYT
J gene: TRBJ1-2
V gene: TRBV24-1
CDR3 length: 13

CDR3 protein: ASSAQGSYNSPLH
J gene: TRBJ1-6
V gene: TRBV3-1/TRBV3-2
CDR3 length: 13

CDR3 protein: ASSLADHYRVTNYGYT
J gene: TRBJ1-2
V gene: TRBV5-5
CDR3 length: 16

CDR3 protein: ASSSGQGPLGYT
J gene: TRBJ1-2
V gene: TRBV19
CDR3 length: 12

CDR3 protein: ASSFRANYGYT
J gene: TRBJ1-2
V gene: TRBV27
CDR3 length: 11

CDR3 protein: ASSQEWAGGPTDTQY
J gene: TRBJ2-3
V gene: TRBV4-1
CDR3 length: 15

CDR3 protein: ASDSVKYNEQF
J gene: TRBJ2-1
V gene: TRBV6-5
CDR3 length: 11

CDR3 protein: AISDGAGSTDTQY
J gene: TRBJ2-3
V gene: TRBV10-3
CDR3 length: 13

CDR3 protein: ATHLVREDYGYT
J gene: TRBJ1-2
V gene: TRBV24-1
CDR3 length: 12

CDR3 protein: ASSQEETSASYEQY
J gene: TRBJ2-7
V gene: TRBV4-2
CDR3 length: 14

CDR3 protein: ASSLGGTGAPNSPLH
J gene: TRBJ1-6
V gene: TRBV13
CDR3 length: 15

CDR3 protein: ASSQEGAGGPSEQF
J gene: TRBJ2-1
V gene: TRBV3-1/TRBV3-2
CDR3 length: 14

CDR3 protein: ASSRTDSYEQY
J gene: TRBJ2-7
V gene: TRBV7-9
CDR3 length: 11

CDR3 protein: ASLPGTEGYGYT
J gene: TRBJ1-2
V gene: TRBV19
CDR3 length: 12

CDR3 protein: ASRRTVGLIGYT
J gene: TRBJ1-2
V gene: TRBV5-4
CDR3 length: 12

CDR3 protein: ASSSRDRRETQY
J gene: TRBJ2-5
V gene: TRBV19
CDR3 length: 12

CDR3 protein: ASSLETGPNTEAF
J gene: TRBJ1-1
V gene: TRBV5-4
CDR3 length: 13

CDR3 protein: ASSQGSGAYEQY
J gene: TRBJ2-7
V gene: TRBV4-2
CDR3 length: 12

CDR3 protein: ASSQGAATGELF
J gene: TRBJ2-2
V gene: TRBV18
CDR3 length: 12

CDR3 protein: ASSVAGALNGYT
J gene: TRBJ1-2
V gene: TRBV9
CDR3 length: 12

CDR3 protein: ASSVAGIGYEQY
J gene: TRBJ2-7
V gene: TRBV9
CDR3 length: 12

CDR3 protein: ASSPALDARLPAEAF
J gene: TRBJ1-1
V gene: TRBV7-2
CDR3 length: 15

CDR3 protein: ASSWTGQGANEQF
J gene: TRBJ2-1
V gene: TRBV5-1
CDR3 length: 13

CDR3 protein: SATLRGSSYEQY
J gene: TRBJ2-7
V gene: TRBV29-1
CDR3 length: 12

CDR3 protein: ASSSVGGGRETQY
J gene: TRBJ2-5
V gene: TRBV11-2
CDR3 length: 13

CDR3 protein: ASKPTQAGAWTEAF
J gene: TRBJ1-1
V gene: TRBV13
CDR3 length: 14

CDR3 protein: ASSYGEHNVDEQY
J gene: TRBJ2-7
V gene: TRBV6-6
CDR3 length: 13

CDR3 protein: AWRGGGLAGELEQF
J gene: TRBJ2-1
V gene: TRBV30
CDR3 length: 14

CDR3 protein: ASQGLAGGYQETQY
J gene: TRBJ2-5
V gene: TRBV7-2
CDR3 length: 14

CDR3 protein: ATLPPGGGTNEKLF
J gene: TRBJ1-4
V gene: TRBV25-1
CDR3 length: 14

CDR3 protein: ASSLQGGNQPQH
J gene: TRBJ1-5
V gene: TRBV7-6
CDR3 length: 12

CDR3 protein: ASSLDQGTGGPQH
J gene: TRBJ1-5
V gene: TRBV5-4
CDR3 length: 13